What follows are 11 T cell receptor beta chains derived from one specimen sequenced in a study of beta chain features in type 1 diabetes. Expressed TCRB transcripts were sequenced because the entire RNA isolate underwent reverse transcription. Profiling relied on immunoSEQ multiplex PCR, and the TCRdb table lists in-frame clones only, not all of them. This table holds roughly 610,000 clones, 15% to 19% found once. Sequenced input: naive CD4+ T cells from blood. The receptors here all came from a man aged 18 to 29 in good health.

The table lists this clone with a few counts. DNA for the CDR3: TGTGCCAGCAGCATCCGGGGCGTATCTAACACTGAAGCTTTCTTT. As protein: CASSIRGVSNTEAFF. The rearrangement links TRBV7-2 to TRBJ1-1; the D gene is possibly TRBD1 (5 bases). Germline V gene sequence: CDR1 SGHTA, CDR2 FQGNSA. The V and J ends lost 5 bases and 2 bases respectively, with 15 bases between them. This CDR3 has 15 residues.

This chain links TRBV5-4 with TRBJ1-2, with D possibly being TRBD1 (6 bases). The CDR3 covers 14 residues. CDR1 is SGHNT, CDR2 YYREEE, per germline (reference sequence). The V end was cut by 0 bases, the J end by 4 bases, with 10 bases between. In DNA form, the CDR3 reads TGTGCCAGCAGCTTGGGACAGGCTTCCTATGGCTACACCTTC. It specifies CASSLGQASYGYTF.

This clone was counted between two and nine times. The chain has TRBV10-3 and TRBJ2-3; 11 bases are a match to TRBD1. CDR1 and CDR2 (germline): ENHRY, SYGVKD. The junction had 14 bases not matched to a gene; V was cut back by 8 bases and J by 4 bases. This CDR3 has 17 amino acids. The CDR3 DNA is TGTGCCATCTCTCCCCGGTATGGACAGGGGGCTTCAGATACGCAGTATTTT. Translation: CAISPRYGQGASDTQYF.

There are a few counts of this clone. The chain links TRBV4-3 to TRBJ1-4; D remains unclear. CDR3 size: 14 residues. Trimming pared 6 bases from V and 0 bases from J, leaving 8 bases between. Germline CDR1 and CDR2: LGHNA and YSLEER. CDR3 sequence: CASSGSPTNEKLFF. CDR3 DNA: TGCGCCAGCAGTGGTAGCCCAACTAATGAAAAACTGTTTTTT.

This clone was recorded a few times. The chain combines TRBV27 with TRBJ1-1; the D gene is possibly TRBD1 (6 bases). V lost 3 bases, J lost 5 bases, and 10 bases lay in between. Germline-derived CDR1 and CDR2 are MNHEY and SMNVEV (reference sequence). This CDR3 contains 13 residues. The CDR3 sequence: CASSFRGATEAFF. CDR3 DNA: TGTGCCAGCAGTTTCAGGGGTGCAACTGAAGCTTTCTTT.

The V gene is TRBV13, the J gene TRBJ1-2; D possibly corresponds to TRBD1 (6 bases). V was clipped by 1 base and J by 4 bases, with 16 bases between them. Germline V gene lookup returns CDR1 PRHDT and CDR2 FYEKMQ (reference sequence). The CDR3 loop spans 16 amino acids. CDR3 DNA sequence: TGTGCCAGCAGCTTAGAACGGGGGGCGCGGCTCTATGGCTACACCTTC. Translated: CASSLERGARLYGYTF.

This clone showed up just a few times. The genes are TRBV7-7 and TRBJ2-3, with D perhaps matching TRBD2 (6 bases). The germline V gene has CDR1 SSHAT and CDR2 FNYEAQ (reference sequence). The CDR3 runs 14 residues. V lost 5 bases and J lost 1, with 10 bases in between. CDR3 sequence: CASSLSGGTDTQYF. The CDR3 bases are TGTGCCAGCAGCCTTTCGGGAGGCACAGATACGCAGTATTTT.

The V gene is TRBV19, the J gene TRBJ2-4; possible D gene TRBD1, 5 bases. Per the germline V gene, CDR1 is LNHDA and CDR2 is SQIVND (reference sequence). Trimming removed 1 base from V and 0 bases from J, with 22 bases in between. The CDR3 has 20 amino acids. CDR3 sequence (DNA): TGTGCCAGTAGTATAGTCAGCAAAATCAAGGTGGGGCAAGCCAAAAACATTCAGTACTTC. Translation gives CASSIVSKIKVGQAKNIQYF.

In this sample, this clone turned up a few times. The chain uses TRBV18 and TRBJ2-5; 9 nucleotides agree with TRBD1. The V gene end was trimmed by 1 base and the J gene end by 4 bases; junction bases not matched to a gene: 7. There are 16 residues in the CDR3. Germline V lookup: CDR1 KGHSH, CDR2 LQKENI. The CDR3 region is CASSPLPGQGGETQYF. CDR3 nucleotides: TGTGCCAGCTCACCACTACCGGGACAGGGCGGAGAGACCCAGTACTTC. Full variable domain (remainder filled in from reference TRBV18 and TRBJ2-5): NAGVMQNPRHLVRRRGQEARLRCSPMKGHSHVYWYRQLPEEGLKFMVYLQKENIIDESGMPKERFSAEFPKEGPSILRIQQVVRGDSAAYFCASSPLPGQGGETQYFGPGTRLLVL.

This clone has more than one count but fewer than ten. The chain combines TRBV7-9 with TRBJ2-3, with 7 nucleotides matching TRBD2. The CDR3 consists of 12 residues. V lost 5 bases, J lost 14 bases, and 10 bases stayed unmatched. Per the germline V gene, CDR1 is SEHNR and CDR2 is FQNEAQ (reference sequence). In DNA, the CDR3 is TGTGCCAGCAGCCCTAATGGACTAGGCTCGTATTTT. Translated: CASSPNGLGSYF.

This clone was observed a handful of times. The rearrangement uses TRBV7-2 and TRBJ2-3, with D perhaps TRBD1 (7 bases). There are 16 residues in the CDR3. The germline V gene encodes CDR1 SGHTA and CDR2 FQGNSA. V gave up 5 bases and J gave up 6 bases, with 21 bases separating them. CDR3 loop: CASSQGPGGRSDTQYF. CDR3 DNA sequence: TGTGCCAGCAGCCAGGGGCCAGGGGGGCGGTCGGATACGCAGTATTTT.